These 21 T cell receptor beta chains came from one sample sequenced in a study of shared clonotypes between healthy human individuals. It was CD45RO-negative cells, positively selected for CCR7, that made up naive CD8 cells, with terminally differentiated effector memory CD45RA+ cells excluded. Generated by immunoSEQ multiplex PCR, the TCRdb table keeps only in-frame clones and is missing some. The sample includes approximately 600,000 clones, roughly 95% of them seen just once. Sequencing was carried out using naive CD8+ T cells sorted from blood. The receptors were gathered from a woman under 40 in good health.

The chain carries TRBV2 and TRBJ2-7; 13 bases line up with TRBD2. Germline CDR1 is SNHLY and CDR2 is FYNNEI. The CDR3 spans 14 residues. Trimming at V came to 4 bases and at J to 6 bases, leaving 3 bases not matched to a gene. The CDR3 nucleotides are TGTGCCAGCAGTGGGACTAGCGGGAGTGGCGAGCAGTACTTC. Translating gives CASSGTSGSGEQYF.

This clone came up once. CDR3 sequence reads: CATSRGGGQEDFLSGNTIYF. The CDR3 DNA follows: TGTGCCACCAGCAGAGGAGGCGGACAAGAAGACTTCCTCTCTGGAAACACCATATATTTT. The chain couples TRBV15 to TRBJ1-3; TRBD1 might be the D (5 bases). The CDR3 spans 20 residues. V was cut by 1 base and J by 0 bases, with 22 bases left in between. The germline V gene encodes CDR1 LNHNV and CDR2 YYDKDF (reference sequence).

The rearrangement joins TRBV7-9 to TRBJ2-3, with 9 nucleotides matching TRBD1. V lost 4 bases, J lost 2 bases, and 4 bases stayed unmatched. The CDR3 runs 15 residues. Germline V gene data show CDR1 as SEHNR and CDR2 as FQNEAQ (reference sequence). The CDR3 nucleotides read TGTGCCAGCAGCTCGGGACAGGGTAACACAGATACGCAGTATTTT. This translates into CASSSGQGNTDTQYF.

This clone was seen just once. J is TRBJ1-2 and V is TRBV5-4, with 8 nucleotides matching TRBD1. Germline V gives CDR1 SGHNT, CDR2 YYREEE (reference sequence). The CDR3 length is 16 residues. V shed 4 bases, J shed 6 bases, and the junction held 14 bases outside the gene matches. As DNA, the CDR3 is TGTGCCAGCAGCAAAACCGGGACAGGATTCTGGGATGGCTACACCTTC. Translation: CASSKTGTGFWDGYTF.

The rearrangement links TRBV19 to TRBJ1-1; D is undetermined. There are 13 residues in the CDR3. V dropped 0 bases and J dropped 6 bases, with 8 bases sitting between them. Germline values: CDR1 LNHDA, CDR2 SQIVND (reference sequence). CDR3 in DNA: TGTGCCAGTAGTATAGAATCTTTCTCTGAAGCTTTCTTT. Translated, it gives CASSIESFSEAFF.

This clone was observed a single time. The rearrangement links TRBV4-1 to TRBJ1-2, with D tentatively TRBD1 (6 bases). Trimming shortened V by 4 bases and J by 4 bases, and 19 bases separated the two germline ends. The CDR3 is 16 residues long. CDR1 is MGHRA, CDR2 YSYEKL, per germline. CDR3 residues: CASSPSDSDRAYGYTF. As DNA, the CDR3 is TGCGCCAGCAGCCCAAGTGATTCGGACAGAGCCTATGGCTACACCTTC.

Turning to this clone: This sample also contains other DNA sequences that code for the same CDR3. The chain recombines TRBV6-6 with TRBJ2-1, with 10 bases that match TRBD2. CDR1 and CDR2 from the germline V gene are MNHNY and SVGAGI (reference sequence). V lost 5 bases and J lost 0; bases outside the gene matches: 1. The CDR3 is made up of 15 amino acids. The CDR3 DNA reads as TGTGCCAGCAGTCCTAGCGGGAGCTCCTACAATGAGCAGTTCTTC. This codes for CASSPSGSSYNEQFF.

This clone came up once. The genes are TRBV19 and TRBJ2-6; D not resolved. Looked up from germline, CDR1 is LNHDA and CDR2 is SQIVND (reference sequence). V was shortened by 3 bases and J by 0 bases, with 6 bases between the two germline ends. The CDR3 is 15 amino acids. DNA for the CDR3: TGTGCCAGTAGTATGAGCACCTCTGGGGCCAACGTCCTGACTTTC. It is translated as CASSMSTSGANVLTF.

The genes are TRBV27 and TRBJ2-2, with D unclear. The CDR3 length is 14 residues. The V gene's germline CDR1 is MNHEY and CDR2 SMNVEV (reference sequence). Deletions cut 3 bases from V and 9 bases from J, with 14 bases between. This CDR3 is CASSLLTRRRELFF. For the CDR3, the DNA is TGTGCCAGCAGTTTGTTGACCCGCCGGAGGGAGCTGTTTTTT.

The chain combines TRBV9 with TRBJ2-3; a possible D gene is TRBD1 (6 bases). Trimming stripped 3 bases from V and 2 bases from J, with 22 bases between. Germline CDR1 is SGDLS and CDR2 is YYNGEE. The CDR3 is made up of 18 amino acids. DNA of the CDR3: TGTGCCAGCAGCGCCAACCCGGGGCAGGGACAATACACAGATACGCAGTATTTT. Protein product: CASSANPGQGQYTDTQYF. Together with reference TRBV9 and TRBJ2-3, the CDR3 gives the full variable domain: DSGVTQTPKHLITATGQRVTLRCSPRSGDLSVYWYQQSLDQGLQFLIQYYNGEERAKGNILERFSAQQFPDLHSELNLSSLELGDSALYFCASSANPGQGQYTDTQYFGPGTRLTVL.

This clone came up a few times. The chain recombines TRBV6-1 with TRBJ2-7; D is perhaps TRBD1 (5 bases). CDR3 length: 14 residues. Germline V gives CDR1 MNHNS, CDR2 SASEGT. V was trimmed by 1 base and J by 3 bases, leaving 10 bases between them. The CDR3 sequence is CASSEGGEVYEQYF. The CDR3 nucleotides are TGTGCCAGCAGTGAAGGGGGCGAAGTCTACGAGCAGTACTTC.

In its sample, this clone was seen once. The rearrangement joins TRBV27 to TRBJ2-1; perhaps TRBD2 as D (5 bases). V was cut by 4 bases and J by 0 bases, with 7 bases left in between. In germline, CDR1 is MNHEY, CDR2 SMNVEV (reference sequence). CDR3 length: 14 residues. For the CDR3, the DNA is TGTGCCAGCAGTTGGAGCGGCTCCTACAATGAGCAGTTCTTC. Protein: CASSWSGSYNEQFF.

Only one count was recorded for this clone. J is TRBJ2-2 and V is TRBV5-6; TRBD1 agrees at 9 bases. The CDR3 spans 16 residues. In germline, CDR1 is SGHDT, CDR2 YYEEEE. V lost 3 bases and J lost 6; bases outside the gene matches: 9. DNA of the CDR3: TGTGCCAGCAGCTCACCCGGGACAGGGAGGTCCGGGGAGCTGTTTTTT. Its translation is CASSSPGTGRSGELFF. The whole variable domain, filled in from reference TRBV5-6 and TRBJ2-2, reads DAGVTQSPTHLIKTRGQQVTLRCSPKSGHDTVSWYQQALGQGPQFIFQYYEEEERQRGNFPDRFSGHQFPNYSSELNVNALLLGDSALYLCASSSPGTGRSGELFFGEGSRLTVL.

CDR3 nucleotides: TGTGCCAGCTCACTGGGACAGGGAAAGAGCTACGAGCAGTACTTC. The encoded protein is CASSLGQGKSYEQYF. This chain joins TRBV18 and TRBJ2-7; 9 positions agree with TRBD1. This CDR3 has 15 residues. V trimming: 4 bases; J trimming: 3 bases; junction bases outside the gene matches: 7. The germline V gene encodes CDR1 KGHSH and CDR2 LQKENI.

About this clone: The same CDR3 is also encoded by other DNA sequences in this sample. The rearrangement joins TRBV5-6 to TRBJ2-7; D is perhaps TRBD1 (5 bases). This CDR3 spans 14 amino acids. Germline CDR1 reads SGHDT; CDR2 reads YYEEEE. Trimming removed 0 bases from V and 0 bases from J, with 7 bases in between. The CDR3 sequence: CASSLGGSSYEQYF. For the CDR3, the DNA is TGTGCCAGCAGCTTGGGGGGCTCCTCCTACGAGCAGTACTTC. Variable domain in full (rest from reference TRBV5-6 and TRBJ2-7): DAGVTQSPTHLIKTRGQQVTLRCSPKSGHDTVSWYQQALGQGPQFIFQYYEEEERQRGNFPDRFSGHQFPNYSSELNVNALLLGDSALYLCASSLGGSSYEQYFGPGTRLTVT.

This clone was detected once. The V gene is TRBV12-1, the J gene TRBJ1-5; TRBD1 reflects the table's D call only, with no check against the DNA. TRBV12-1 is flagged as a pseudogene. The CDR3 totals 13 residues. Here the CDR3 reads CASTQGHHQPQHF. The CDR3 DNA reads as TGTGCCAGCACCCAGGGGCACCATCAGCCCCAGCATTTT.

This chain links TRBV19 with TRBJ2-7; tentatively, D is TRBD1 (5 bases). This CDR3 is 15 amino acids long. The V gene's germline CDR1 is LNHDA and CDR2 SQIVND (reference sequence). V lost 5 bases, J lost 2 bases, and 16 bases lay in between. CDR3 residues: CASSAAGGRAYEQYF. In nucleotides, the CDR3 is TGTGCCAGTAGTGCCGCCGGTGGCAGGGCCTACGAGCAGTACTTC.

V usage is TRBV4-2 and J usage is TRBJ2-1; 12 bases agree with TRBD2. CDR1 and CDR2 (germline): LGHNA, YNFKEQ. J was trimmed by 4 bases and V by 0 bases; bases with no gene match: 4. The CDR3 runs to 17 residues. The CDR3: CASSQEGTSGGYNEQFF. CDR3 in DNA: TGTGCCAGCAGCCAAGAAGGAACTAGCGGGGGGTACAATGAGCAGTTCTTC.

V usage is TRBV4-1 and J usage is TRBJ2-3; D remains ambiguous. The V gene lost 2 bases and the J gene lost 2 bases, with 14 bases spanning the gap. The CDR3 spans 16 residues. Germline V gene sequence: CDR1 MGHRA, CDR2 YSYEKL. CDR3 in DNA: TGCGCCAGCAGCCAATCTCTCCGCCCCATCACAGATACGCAGTATTTT. Its translation is CASSQSLRPITDTQYF.

The chain combines TRBV7-9 with TRBJ2-1; D is unclear. Looked up from germline, CDR1 is SEHNR and CDR2 is FQNEAQ (reference sequence). The CDR3 has 15 amino acids. V was clipped by 5 bases and J by 0 bases, with 11 bases between them. In DNA, the CDR3 is TGTGCCAGCAGCCCGAAATTTGCCTCCTACAATGAGCAGTTCTTC. As protein: CASSPKFASYNEQFF.

The V gene is TRBV5-1, the J gene TRBJ2-3; D might be TRBD1 (5 bases). This CDR3 has 13 residues. Deletions cut 5 bases from V and 4 bases from J, with 11 bases between. Germline-derived CDR1 and CDR2 are SGHRS and YFSETQ. The CDR3 reads CASRTGFPDTQYF. The CDR3 nucleotides read TGCGCCAGCAGAACAGGATTCCCAGATACGCAGTATTTT.